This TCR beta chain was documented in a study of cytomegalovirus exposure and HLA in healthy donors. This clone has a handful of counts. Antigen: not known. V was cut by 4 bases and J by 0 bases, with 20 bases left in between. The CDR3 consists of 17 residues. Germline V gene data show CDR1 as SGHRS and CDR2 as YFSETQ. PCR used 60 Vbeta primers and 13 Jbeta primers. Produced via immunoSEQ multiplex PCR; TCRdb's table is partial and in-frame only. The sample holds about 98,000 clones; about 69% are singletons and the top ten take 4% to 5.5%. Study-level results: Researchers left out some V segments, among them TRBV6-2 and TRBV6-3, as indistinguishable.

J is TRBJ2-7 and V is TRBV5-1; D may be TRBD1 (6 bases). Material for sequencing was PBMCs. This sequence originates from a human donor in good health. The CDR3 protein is CASSLAGGGLSSYEQYF. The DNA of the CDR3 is TGCGCCAGCAGCCTGGCCGGTGGGGGCCTCAGCTCCTACGAGCAGTACTTC.